The 8 T cell receptor beta chains below all came from one sample that was sequenced in a study of blood T cell repertoires in COVID-19. Sequencing was performed with immunoSEQ multiplex PCR; in TCRdb, only in-frame clones are kept and a portion is missing. Counted here are tens of thousands of clones, around 74% occurring once; the ten biggest clones make up around 25%. The sample taken for sequencing was peripheral blood. The receptors were gathered from an older man with acute or convalescent COVID-19.

The CDR3 spells CASSPTGGRETQYF. The CDR3 coding sequence is TGTGCCAGCAGCCCCACGGGGGGTCGAGAGACCCAGTACTTC. J is TRBJ2-5 and V is TRBV7-3; 7 bases agree with TRBD2. This CDR3 comprises 14 residues. The ends lost 5 bases at V and 4 bases at J; junction bases unmatched: 7. The germline gives CDR1 SGHTA, CDR2 FQGTGA.

This clone came up many times. V and J are TRBV11-2 and TRBJ1-1, with 9 nucleotides matching TRBD1. The junction had 4 bases not matched to a gene; V was cut back by 3 bases and J by 5 bases. CDR1 SGHAT and CDR2 FQNNGV come from the germline V gene. The CDR3 runs 14 residues. CDR3 bases: TGTGCCAGCAGCTTCGGGACAGGGACAACTGAAGCTTTCTTT. Protein: CASSFGTGTTEAFF.

The chain recombines TRBV4-2 with TRBJ2-1; possible D gene TRBD2, 6 bases. Trimming shortened V by 0 bases and J by 7 bases, and 10 bases separated the two germline ends. Germline V gives CDR1 LGHNA, CDR2 YNFKEQ. The length of the CDR3 is 14 residues. CDR3 DNA sequence: TGTGCCAGCAGCCAAGATTCGGGGAGGAATGAGCAGTTCTTC. It yields the protein CASSQDSGRNEQFF.

This sequence joins TRBV11-2 and TRBJ2-7; 9 bases map to TRBD2. V gave up 4 bases and J gave up 7 bases; unmatched junction bases: 2. The length of the CDR3 is 12 residues. Germline V gene lookup returns CDR1 SGHAT and CDR2 FQNNGV. The CDR3 protein is CASSSLAGEQYF. CDR3 DNA sequence: TGTGCCAGCAGCTCCCTAGCGGGGGAGCAGTACTTC.

The chain combines TRBV7-3 with TRBJ1-5, with D uncertain. CDR1 and CDR2 from the germline V gene are SGHTA and FQGTGA. V was clipped by 2 bases and J by 0 bases, with 17 bases between them. The length of the CDR3 is 18 residues. The CDR3 bases are TGTGCCAGCAGCTTACCGTTGGGCGACGGCGATAGCAATCAGCCCCAGCATTTT. It encodes CASSLPLGDGDSNQPQHF.

The chain joins TRBV18 to TRBJ1-4; 11 bases are a match to TRBD1. V dropped 2 bases and J dropped 0; count of bases not matched to a gene: 2. The CDR3 contains 17 residues. Germline V lookup: CDR1 KGHSH, CDR2 LQKENI. The CDR3 sequence: CASSPGTGGTTNEKLFF. The CDR3 DNA is TGTGCCAGCTCACCAGGGACAGGGGGAACAACTAATGAAAAACTGTTTTTT.

This chain links TRBV19 with TRBJ1-1; TRBD1 aligns across 12 bases. The CDR3 covers 18 residues. Trimming at V came to 2 bases and at J to 0 bases, leaving 7 bases not matched to a gene. Germline-derived CDR1 and CDR2 are LNHDA and SQIVND (reference sequence). The CDR3 DNA is TGTGCCAGTAGTATAAGGGGGACAGGGGGCCTCATGAACACTGAAGCTTTCTTT. Amino acid sequence: CASSIRGTGGLMNTEAFF.

The chain has TRBV19 and TRBJ1-5; D is unresolved. In germline, CDR1 is LNHDA, CDR2 SQIVND (reference sequence). The CDR3 is 12 residues long. V was pared by 6 bases and J by 1 base, with 4 bases between. DNA of the CDR3: TGTGCCAGTAGGCGGAGCAATCAGCCCCAGCATTTT. Amino acids: CASRRSNQPQHF.